This T cell receptor beta chain comes out of a study of Ad26.COV2.S vaccination and SARS-CoV-2 variants. For the study at large: Vaccine-arm donor from the placebo-controlled COV1001 Ad26.COV2.S trial.

Clones were sequenced by immunoSEQ multiplex PCR, and TCRdb holds only the in-frame ones, with some missing. The sample carries about 470,000 clones, 90% recorded once. Study-wide results and limits: Breadth and depth estimates from TCRs may understate total T cell responses.

Trimming left V 0 bases short and J 0 bases short, with 16 bases between. The CDR3 consists of 17 residues. Germline V gene lookup returns CDR1 SGDLS and CDR2 YYNGEE. Turning to this clone: The antigen remains undetermined.

Treatment described: some 20 received Ad26.COV2.S at low or high dose, single or two shots; roughly 5 received placebo; per-sample allocation not given. Sampling happened 63 days after the first vaccine or placebo injection. Based in Boston, the donor was an adult of 18-55 years. This receptor was obtained from a person aged 18-60 years who received the Ad26.COV2.S COVID-19 vaccine or a placebo. This sample comprised peripheral blood, obtained in a trial of Ad26.COV2.S vaccine versus placebo. The chain carries TRBV9 and TRBJ2-7, with a tentative D call TRBD2 (5 bases). The CDR3 coding sequence is TGTGCCAGCAGCGTAGGGGTCTCGGCGGGTCACTCCTACGAGCAGTACTTC. Translating gives CASSVGVSAGHSYEQYF.